A selection of T cell receptor beta chains follows, all from one sample in a study of PD-1 blockade in mismatch repair-deficient tumors. Repertoires were generated with immunoSEQ multiplex PCR, while TCRdb's copy carries only in-frame clones and drops some. The table has just under 80,000 clones, 70% to 90% seen once. The specimen was peripheral blood, collected 44 weeks after starting pembrolizumab. The receptors stem from an adult with mismatch repair-deficient cancer. The CDR3 runs from the conserved cysteine through the conserved F or W. The D gene is left open where the match is weak. Only part of the rows carry a size: once, few, many, or a class if the clone is expanded.

.,TRBV30,once,TRBJ2-3,TGTGCCTGGAGTGCCCGGACCGACAGGAGGACCACAGATACGCAGTATTTT,CAWSARTDRRTTDTQYF
.,TRBV23-1,.,TRBJ2-7,TGCGCCAGCAGTCAAAGGGGACTCCAAAATCCCTACGAGCAGTACTTC,CASSQRGLQNPYEQYF
.,TRBV28,.,TRBJ2-7,TGTGCCAGCAGCCTTTGGAATAGCCTAACCGAGCAGTACTTC,CASSLWNSLTEQYF
.,TRBV5-1,.,TRBJ2-6,TGCGCCAGCAGCGACGTCCCCCGGGGGTCTGGGGCCAACGTCCTGACTTTC,CASSDVPRGSGANVLTF
TRBD2,TRBV7-9,.,TRBJ2-3,TGTGCCAGCAGCTCTTCGACTAGCGGGAGCACAGATACGCAGTATTTT,CASSSSTSGSTDTQYF
.,TRBV18,few,TRBJ2-7,TGTGCCAGCTCAGTCCAGGGGTACGAGCAGTACTTC,CASSVQGYEQYF
TRBD2,TRBV5-1,.,TRBJ2-2,TGCGCCAGCAGCTTGGCCGGGACTAGCGGGACTGGGGAGCTGTTTTTT,CASSLAGTSGTGELFF
.,TRBV7-2,.,TRBJ1-2,TGTGCCAGCAGCTCTCATGACAGTAGCATCTATGGCTACACCTTC,CASSSHDSSIYGYTF
TRBD2,TRBV7-3,.,TRBJ2-7,TGTGCCAGCAGCTTACGGGCTAGCGGGAGGGCCTACGAGCAGTACTTC,CASSLRASGRAYEQYF
.,TRBV7-2,.,TRBJ2-3,TGTGCCAGCAGCCCTGGGAGAGATACGCAGTATTTT,CASSPGRDTQYF
.,TRBV11-2,.,TRBJ1-1,TGTGCCAGCAGCTTCTGGGCGGTGGGCACTGAAGCTTTCTTT,CASSFWAVGTEAFF
TRBD2,TRBV11-2,.,TRBJ2-3,TGTGCCAGCAGCCCGGAGTCCCCCGGGACTACTATCACAGATACGCAGTATTTT,CASSPESPGTTITDTQYF
.,TRBV11-2,.,TRBJ2-7,TGTGCCAGCAGCTTAGAGCGGTTGGACCCTTACGAGCAGTACTTC,CASSLERLDPYEQYF
TRBD2,TRBV5-4,few,TRBJ2-7,TGTGCCAGCAGCCGTAACGGGGAGGGTGCCGAGCAGTACTTC,CASSRNGEGAEQYF
.,TRBV7-2,once,TRBJ1-1,TGTGCCAGCAGCTTAAGGGGGAAGAACACTGAAGCTTTCTTT,CASSLRGKNTEAFF
.,TRBV18,.,TRBJ2-1,TGTGCCAGCTCACCAGGACTATTCAATGAGCAGTTCTTC,CASSPGLFNEQFF
.,TRBV19,.,TRBJ1-5,TGTGCCAGTAGATGGGGAGCTGGCAATCAGCCCCAGCATTTT,CASRWGAGNQPQHF
TRBD2,TRBV7-3,.,TRBJ2-3,TGTGCCAGCAGCCTGAACCCGCTAGCGGGCCTCGGGGGTACGCAGTATTTT,CASSLNPLAGLGGTQYF
.,TRBV19,few,TRBJ2-1,TGTGCCAGTAGCTCGATTGGCGGGATATGGGGTGAGCAGTTCTTC,CASSSIGGIWGEQFF
.,TRBV5-1,.,TRBJ2-1,TGCGCCAGCAGCAGTGGAAAAAATGAGCAGTTCTTC,CASSSGKNEQFF
.,TRBV4-2,.,TRBJ1-1,TGTGCCAGCAGCCAAGGGACATTTGAAGCTTTCTTT,CASSQGTFEAFF
TRBD1,TRBV4-1,.,TRBJ1-1,TGCGCCAGCAGCCAAGCCGGAGGAGGGGGCGGTGGAACTGAAGCTTTCTTT,CASSQAGGGGGGTEAFF